The clone carrying this TCR beta chain was found a few times. Treatment indicated: oral pan-JAK inhibitor, 5-10 mg twice daily. Peripheral blood and lesional scalp punch biopsies came from alopecia areata patients. The data were obtained in a study of CD8+ T cells in alopecia areata. Overall study context: Disease severity was quantified as SALT score of affected scalp area.

The CDR3 covers 15 residues. Per germline, CDR1 MNHEY and CDR2 SMNVEV (reference sequence). V lost 2 bases and J lost 2; bases outside the gene matches: 5. cDNA reverse transcribed from extracted RNA served as the sequencing template. Profiled with immunoSEQ multiplex PCR; TCRdb holds only in-frame clones, not every one. This table holds about 120,000 clones, about 61% found once. The TCR originated in a human donor with alopecia areata. Sequences were derived from CD8+ T cells sorted from blood, sampled at week 4, from a patient treated with tofacitinib. This chain links TRBV27 with TRBJ2-7, with 8 bases fitting TRBD1. The chain's CDR3 is CASSLTGGTTYEQYF. The CDR3 DNA reads as TGTGCCAGCAGTTTAACAGGGGGAACTACCTACGAGCAGTACTTC.